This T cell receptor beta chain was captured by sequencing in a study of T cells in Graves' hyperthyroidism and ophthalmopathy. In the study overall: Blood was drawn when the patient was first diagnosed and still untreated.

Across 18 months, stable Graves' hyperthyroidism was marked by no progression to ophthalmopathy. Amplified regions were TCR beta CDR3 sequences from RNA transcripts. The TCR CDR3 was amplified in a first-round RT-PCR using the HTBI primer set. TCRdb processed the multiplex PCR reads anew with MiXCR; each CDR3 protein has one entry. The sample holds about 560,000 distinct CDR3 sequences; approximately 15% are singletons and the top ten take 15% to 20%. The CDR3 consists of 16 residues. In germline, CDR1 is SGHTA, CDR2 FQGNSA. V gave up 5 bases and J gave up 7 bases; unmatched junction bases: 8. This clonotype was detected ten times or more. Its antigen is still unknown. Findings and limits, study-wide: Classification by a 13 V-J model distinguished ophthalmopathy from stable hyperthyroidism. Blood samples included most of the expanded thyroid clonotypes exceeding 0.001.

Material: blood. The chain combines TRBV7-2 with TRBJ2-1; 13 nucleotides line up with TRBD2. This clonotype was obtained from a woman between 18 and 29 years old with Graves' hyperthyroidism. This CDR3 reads CASSPRLAGGQNEQFF. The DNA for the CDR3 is TGTGCCAGCAGCCCCCGACTAGCGGGAGGACAAAATGAGCAGTTCTTC.